A single sample is the source of the 26 T cell receptor beta chains below, sequenced in a study of blood T cells in healthy people across ages. The authors ran a second PCR of 7 to 11 cycles using a sample-barcoded 5' primer and a J-beta primer mix. MiXCR, run by TCRdb on the 5' RACE reads, gives a single entry per CDR3 protein. The sample includes fewer than 800,000 distinct CDR3 sequences, roughly 21% seen only once; the top ten take roughly 3.9%. The sample consisted of blood. These receptors were obtained from a man between 65 and 85 years old in good health.

V gene TRBV20-1 combines with J gene TRBJ2-4; D is possibly TRBD1 or TRBD2 (5 bases each). This CDR3 comprises 14 residues. In germline, CDR1 is DFQATT, CDR2 SNEGSKA (reference sequence). Trimming removed 0 bases at V and 8 bases at J, with 14 bases between. As DNA, the CDR3 is TGCAGTGCTAGAGATACGGTGATGGGGGACATTCAGTACTTC. Translating gives CSARDTVMGDIQYF.

In its sample, this clonotype was seen a few times. This chain connects TRBV20-1 to TRBJ2-7, with TRBD1 identical over 7 bases. The CDR3 extends over 14 amino acids. Looked up from germline, CDR1 is DFQATT and CDR2 is SNEGSKA (reference sequence). The J segment lost 0 bases and the V segment lost 1 base, leaving 3 bases of the junction unmatched. CDR3 DNA: TGCAGTGCTAGAGTAGGGGACAGCTCCTACGAGCAGTACTTC. As protein: CSARVGDSSYEQYF.

This clonotype was counted only a few times. The genes are TRBV5-5 and TRBJ1-2; weak D call: TRBD1 (5 bases). V was cut by 0 bases and J by 4 bases, with 13 bases left in between. In germline, CDR1 is SGHKS, CDR2 YYEKEE (reference sequence). This CDR3 region has 15 residues. This CDR3 reads CASSLGLGDGYGYTF. CDR3 sequence (DNA): TGTGCCAGCAGCTTGGGTTTGGGGGACGGCTATGGCTACACCTTC.

Concerning this clonotype itself: The junction does not match germline at one end; this may be a read error. The chain combines TRBV7-2 with TRBJ2-7; the match to TRBD2 covers 11 bases. The CDR3 sequence is 15 residues long. Looked up from germline, CDR1 is SGHTA and CDR2 is FQGNSA. The CDR3 bases are TGTGCCAGCAGCTTGGGGACTAGCGGTACCTACAAGCAGTACTTC. Amino acid sequence: CASSLGTSGTYKQYF.

This clonotype has a single count. A much more abundant neighbour one base away suggests this may be a read error. The gene calls are TRBV24-1 and TRBJ2-4; possibly TRBD2 for D (6 bases). This CDR3 is 14 amino acids long. Germline CDR1 is KGHDR and CDR2 is SFDVKD. For the CDR3, the DNA is TGTCCCACCAGGAGGGGCTCGCATAAGGACATTCAGTACTTC. Translating gives CPTRRGSHKDIQYF.

In DNA form, the CDR3 reads TGTGCCACCAGCAGAGATGTTGAAAAACTGTTTTTT. Translation: CATSRDVEKLFF. The gene calls are TRBV15 and TRBJ1-4; D is ambiguous. Germline CDR1 LNHNV, CDR2 YYDKDF (reference sequence). The ends were cut back, 0 bases at V and 7 bases at J, with 3 bases in the middle. The CDR3 has 12 amino acids.

This clonotype turned up a few times. The genes are TRBV3-1 and TRBJ1-4; 12 bases map to TRBD1. Unmatched junction bases numbered 5, after V lost 10 bases and J lost 8 bases. Germline CDR1 LGHDT, CDR2 YNNKEL (reference sequence). The CDR3 spans 13 residues. As DNA, the CDR3 is TGTGCCACCCGGGACAGGGGGCGCGAAAAACTGTTTTTT. It yields the protein CATRDRGREKLFF.

Points on this clonotype: Relative to the germline gene, one junction end is altered; a read error may explain this. This rearrangement joins TRBV3-1 to TRBJ2-5; no clear D. Germline loops: CDR1 LGHDT, CDR2 YNNKEL (reference sequence). The CDR3 is 14 residues long. CDR3 sequence reads: CASSQGFLTYEQCF. CDR3 sequence (DNA): TGTGCCAGCAGCCAAGGCTTCCTTACCTACGAGCAGTGCTTC.

The gene calls are TRBV7-6 and TRBJ2-2; D remains ambiguous. Trimming cost V 3 bases and J 7 bases, with 6 bases left between them. The CDR3 is 12 amino acids. Looked up from germline, CDR1 is SGHVS and CDR2 is FNYEAQ. DNA of the CDR3: TGTGCCAGCAGCTTTTGGAACGGGGAGCTGTTTTTT. It encodes CASSFWNGELFF.

This clonotype was detected a few times. The J gene is TRBJ2-5, the V gene TRBV19, with 7 bases lining up with TRBD1. TRBJ2-1 explains the end of the DNA better; the J call may be wrong. CDR1 is LNHDA and CDR2 is SQIVND in the germline V gene (reference sequence). CDR3 length: 12 residues. CDR3 protein: CASRGDSYEQFF. The CDR3 region has the DNA TGTGCCAGTAGGGGGGACAGTTATGAGCAGTTCTTC.

This chain uses TRBV10-3 with TRBJ2-5; D might be TRBD1 (6 bases). The CDR3 sequence is 13 residues long. Germline CDR1 is ENHRY and CDR2 is SYGVKD. Trimming cost V 0 bases and J 4 bases, with 6 bases left between them. CDR3 sequence reads: CAISESGGETQYF. In nucleotides, the CDR3 is TGTGCCATCAGTGAGTCAGGGGGAGAGACCCAGTACTTC.

The V call is TRBV5-1, the J call TRBJ2-3; 11 nucleotides align to TRBD2. This CDR3 is 16 amino acids long. The J segment lost 0 bases and the V segment lost 5 bases, leaving 5 bases of the junction unmatched. Germline CDR1 SGHRS, CDR2 YFSETQ. CDR3 residues: CASSDRLAGSTDTQYF. As DNA, the CDR3 is TGCGCCAGCAGTGATCGACTAGCGGGAAGCACAGATACGCAGTATTTT.

The rearrangement uses TRBV6-5 and TRBJ1-4; no clear D gene. This CDR3 is built from 14 residues. In germline, CDR1 is MNHEY, CDR2 SVGAGI. V was trimmed by 4 bases and J by 7 bases, leaving 13 bases between them. DNA of the CDR3: TGTGCCAGCAGTTCGGACGGATGGAGTGAAAAACTGTTTTTT. Its protein is CASSSDGWSEKLFF.

The chain joins TRBV4-1 to TRBJ1-5; possibly TRBD1 for D (6 bases). In germline, CDR1 is MGHRA, CDR2 YSYEKL. Trimming cost V 3 bases and J 4 bases, with 10 bases left between them. This CDR3 comprises 14 residues. CDR3 DNA sequence: TGCGCCAGCAGCCAGATGGACAGAAATCAGCCCCAGCATTTT. Translating gives CASSQMDRNQPQHF.

The V call is TRBV5-1, the J call TRBJ2-2; 11 positions match TRBD2. This CDR3 comprises 16 residues. CDR1 and CDR2 from the germline V gene are SGHRS and YFSETQ. J lost 5 bases, V lost 4 bases, and 7 bases had no gene match. CDR3 sequence (DNA): TGCGCCAGCAGCCAAGGCACTAGCGGGAGTACCGGGGAGCTGTTTTTT. It specifies CASSQGTSGSTGELFF.

Notes on this clonotype: The junction does not match germline at one end; this may be a read error. The V gene is TRBV6-5, the J gene TRBJ2-1, with TRBD2 matching over 9 bases. Germline CDR1 is MNHEY and CDR2 is SVGAGI. The length of the CDR3 is 15 residues. The CDR3 bases are TGTGCCGGCAGCCCCCTAGCGGGGTCCTACAATGAGCAGTTCTTC. Its translation: CAGSPLAGSYNEQFF.

In this sample, this clonotype turned up a few times. CDR3 sequence reads: CASSLNVVNRAEAFF. CDR3 in DNA: TGTGCCAGCAGCCTGAACGTGGTTAACAGGGCTGAAGCTTTCTTT. V gene TRBV3-1 combines with J gene TRBJ1-1; a possible D gene is TRBD1 (6 bases). Trimming left V 4 bases short and J 6 bases short, with 18 bases between. There are 15 residues in the CDR3. The germline V gene encodes CDR1 LGHDT and CDR2 YNNKEL (reference sequence). Looking up the rest from reference TRBV3-1 and TRBJ1-1 gives the full variable domain: DTAVSQTPKYLVTQMGNDKSIKCEQNLGHDTMYWYKQDSKKFLKIMFSYNNKELIINETVPNRFSPKSPDKAHLNLHINSLELGDSAVYFCASSLNVVNRAEAFFGQGTRLTVV.

This rearrangement joins TRBV6-5 to TRBJ2-3; 16 bases line up with TRBD2. The CDR3 extends over 18 amino acids. Germline V gives CDR1 MNHEY, CDR2 SVGAGI. J gave up 4 bases and V 4 bases, and 8 bases lay outside the gene matches. DNA for the CDR3: TGTGCCAGCAGTTCGGGACTAGCGGGAGGGCCGTATCCAGATACGCAGTATTTT. This encodes CASSSGLAGGPYPDTQYF.

The chain recombines TRBV27 with TRBJ2-5, with D tentatively TRBD1 (6 bases). The CDR3 contains 14 residues. The V gene lost 5 bases and the J gene lost 1 base, with 11 bases spanning the gap. Germline values: CDR1 MNHEY, CDR2 SMNVEV (reference sequence). CDR3 loop: CASSRMGAQETQYF. The DNA for the CDR3 is TGTGCCAGCAGTAGGATGGGGGCCCAAGAGACCCAGTACTTC.

This clonotype turned up a few times. This chain uses TRBV7-2 with TRBJ2-5, with TRBD2 identical over 7 bases. This CDR3 is 16 amino acids long. The V and J ends lost 1 base and 3 bases, in that order; junction bases with no gene match: 8. CDR1 is SGHTA and CDR2 is FQGNSA in the germline V gene. DNA for the CDR3: TGTGCCAGCAGCTTAGTCCCTAGCGGTATGGAAGAGACCCAGTACTTC. Translation gives CASSLVPSGMEETQYF.

The rearrangement links TRBV5-1 to TRBJ2-7; no reliable D call. CDR1 is SGHRS and CDR2 is YFSETQ in the germline V gene. The CDR3 runs 14 residues. Trimming took 5 bases from V and 2 from J, leaving 14 bases between them. Here the CDR3 DNA reads TGCGCCAGCAGGTCAACTCTGGCAGCCTACGAGCAGTACTTC. As protein: CASRSTLAAYEQYF.

The gene calls are TRBV5-1 and TRBJ2-6; D is unclear. Germline CDR1 SGHRS, CDR2 YFSETQ. This CDR3 comprises 15 residues. The germline V and J ends were trimmed by 7 bases and 1 base, with 12 bases remaining between them. The CDR3 region has the DNA TGCGCCAGCTATACCACAGCATCTGGGGCCAACGTCCTGACTTTC. Protein product: CASYTTASGANVLTF.

The chain employs TRBV4-1 and TRBJ2-2; 7 bases align to TRBD1. CDR1 and CDR2 from the germline V gene are MGHRA and YSYEKL. The ends lost 1 base at V and 3 bases at J; junction bases unmatched: 2. CDR3 size: 15 residues. The DNA of the CDR3 is TGCGCCAGCAGCCAAGGGCAGGGGGACACCGGGGAGCTGTTTTTT. This encodes CASSQGQGDTGELFF.

V is TRBV10-3 and J is TRBJ2-4; tentatively, D is TRBD1 (5 bases). In germline, CDR1 is ENHRY, CDR2 SYGVKD. V lost 10 bases to trimming and J lost 1 base, with 14 bases between them. The CDR3 is 14 amino acids. The CDR3, as DNA: TGTGCCAGCCAAGAGGACAACGCCAAAAACATTCAGTACTTC. It yields the protein CASQEDNAKNIQYF.

The chain uses TRBV9 and TRBJ2-2; D gene ambiguous. Germline V gene lookup returns CDR1 SGDLS and CDR2 YYNGEE. CDR3 length: 16 residues. Trimming removed 0 bases from V and 7 bases from J, with 16 bases in between. CDR3 residues: CASSVALPLDSGELFF. CDR3 in DNA: TGTGCCAGCAGCGTAGCCTTACCGTTAGATAGCGGGGAGCTGTTTTTT. Supplemented by reference TRBV9 and TRBJ2-2, the full variable domain reads DSGVTQTPKHLITATGQRVTLRCSPRSGDLSVYWYQQSLDQGLQFLIQYYNGEERAKGNILERFSAQQFPDLHSELNLSSLELGDSALYFCASSVALPLDSGELFFGEGSRLTVL.

This rearrangement joins TRBV11-2 to TRBJ2-6; 11 bases align to TRBD1. The CDR3 loop spans 19 amino acids. With V trimmed by 5 bases and J by 1 base, 10 bases remained unmatched. Germline V gives CDR1 SGHAT, CDR2 FQNNGV. In nucleotides, the CDR3 is TGTGCCAGCAGCACTGAACCGGGACAGGGGGTGTCTGGGGCCAACGTCCTGACTTTC. Protein product: CASSTEPGQGVSGANVLTF.